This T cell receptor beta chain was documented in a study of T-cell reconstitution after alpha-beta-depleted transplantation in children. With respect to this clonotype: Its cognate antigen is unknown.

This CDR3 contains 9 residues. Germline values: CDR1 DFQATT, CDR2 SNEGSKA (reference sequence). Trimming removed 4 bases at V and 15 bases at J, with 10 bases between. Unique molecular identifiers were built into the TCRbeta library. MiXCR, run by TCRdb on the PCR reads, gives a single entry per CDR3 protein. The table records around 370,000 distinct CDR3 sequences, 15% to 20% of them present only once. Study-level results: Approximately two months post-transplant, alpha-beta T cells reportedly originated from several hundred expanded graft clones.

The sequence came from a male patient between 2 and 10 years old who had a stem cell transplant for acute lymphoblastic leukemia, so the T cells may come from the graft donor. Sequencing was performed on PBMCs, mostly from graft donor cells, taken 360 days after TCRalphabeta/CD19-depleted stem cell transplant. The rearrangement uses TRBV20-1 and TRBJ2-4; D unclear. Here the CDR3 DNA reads TGCAGTGCTACGGACGAGAGGTACTTC. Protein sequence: CSATDERYF.